Following are 15 T cell receptor beta chains from one sample sequenced in a study of blood T cell repertoires in COVID-19. Libraries were prepared by immunoSEQ multiplex PCR; TCRdb keeps only in-frame clonotypes and omits some of them. Here the sample spans tens of thousands of clones, roughly nine tenths being singletons. Sequenced: peripheral blood. These receptors all stem from a human donor in a cohort sampled during active COVID-19.

The chain links TRBV10-1 to TRBJ2-3; 12 bases line up with TRBD2. The CDR3 has 15 amino acids. CDR1 and CDR2 from the germline V gene are WNHNN and SYGVQD (reference sequence). Germline trimming cut 5 bases from V and 5 bases from J; bases unmatched to any gene: 5. CDR3 nucleotides: TGCGCCAGCAGTCCTAGCGGGGGGGCTAAAGATACGCAGTATTTT. This sequence encodes CASSPSGGAKDTQYF.

V gene TRBV19 combines with J gene TRBJ1-1, with TRBD1 as a possible D gene (5 bases). CDR1 is LNHDA and CDR2 is SQIVND in the germline V gene (reference sequence). Trimming left V 10 bases short and J 6 bases short, with 21 bases between. The CDR3 runs 14 residues. In nucleotides, the CDR3 is TGTGCCACCCGACGTGGGGGGTTGGGTGCTGAAGCTTTCTTT. It codes for CATRRGGLGAEAFF.

The chain has TRBV5-1 and TRBJ2-5, with TRBD2 matching over 10 bases. Trimming took 1 base from V and 4 from J; bases not matched to a gene: 10. The CDR3 runs 17 residues. The germline V gene encodes CDR1 SGHRS and CDR2 YFSETQ. The CDR3 spells CASSLSTSGTSTETQYF. The DNA of the CDR3 is TGCGCCAGCAGCTTGTCTACTAGCGGGACGTCCACAGAGACCCAGTACTTC.

V gene TRBV30 combines with J gene TRBJ1-2; D is unresolved. V dropped 3 bases and J dropped 2 bases, with 16 bases sitting between them. Per germline, CDR1 GTSNPN and CDR2 SVGIG (reference sequence). This CDR3 region has 15 residues. CDR3 sequence (DNA): TGTGCCTGGAGGACCGTGGGAGGGTTAAACTATGGCTACACCTTC. Translated: CAWRTVGGLNYGYTF.

The J gene is TRBJ1-6, the V gene TRBV5-4; 8 nucleotides align to TRBD1. The germline gives CDR1 SGHNT, CDR2 YYREEE (reference sequence). V gave up 4 bases and J gave up 7 bases; unmatched junction bases: 10. The CDR3 is made up of 16 amino acids. This CDR3 reads CASSTWGQVRNSPLHF. CDR3 nucleotides: TGTGCCAGCAGCACCTGGGGACAGGTGAGAAATTCACCCCTCCACTTT.

V and J are TRBV15 and TRBJ1-1; 9 bases line up with TRBD1. In germline, CDR1 is LNHNV, CDR2 YYDKDF (reference sequence). This CDR3 is 16 amino acids long. The ends lost 3 bases at V and 5 bases at J; junction bases unmatched: 10. DNA for the CDR3: TGTGCCACCAGCAGTGGTGACAGGGGGATAGGAACTGAAGCTTTCTTT. Its translation: CATSSGDRGIGTEAFF.

The rearrangement joins TRBV28 to TRBJ2-7, with TRBD2 identical over 10 bases. Per the germline V gene, CDR1 is MDHEN and CDR2 is SYDVKM. The CDR3 extends over 17 amino acids. Trimming took 4 bases from V and 2 from J; bases not matched to a gene: 11. CDR3 region: CASSSALGLAPTYEQYF. The CDR3 DNA reads TGTGCCAGCAGTTCCGCCCTGGGACTAGCGCCCACCTACGAGCAGTACTTC.

The chain carries TRBV19 and TRBJ2-4; 10 bases fit TRBD1. Per germline, CDR1 LNHDA and CDR2 SQIVND (reference sequence). V gave up 5 bases and J gave up 8 bases; unmatched junction bases: 9. CDR3 size: 15 residues. CDR3 amino acids: CASSSPGQGSDIQYF. CDR3 DNA sequence: TGTGCCAGTAGTTCCCCGGGACAGGGGAGCGACATTCAGTACTTC.

The gene calls are TRBV18 and TRBJ1-2, with TRBD1 matching over 9 bases. V lost 6 bases, J lost 7 bases, and 12 bases stayed unmatched. The CDR3 extends over 15 amino acids. Germline CDR1 reads KGHSH; CDR2 reads LQKENI. The CDR3 spells CASSTRQGVIRGYTF. CDR3 DNA sequence: TGTGCCAGCTCTACCAGACAGGGGGTTATTCGTGGCTACACCTTC.

The rearrangement uses TRBV28 and TRBJ2-7; TRBD2 aligns across 12 bases. The CDR3 covers 15 residues. Germline CDR1 is MDHEN and CDR2 is SYDVKM. Trimming cost V 5 bases and J 3 bases; bases outside gene matches: 5. The CDR3 coding sequence is TGTGCCAGCAGTCCGCTACTAGCGGGGGGCTACGAGCAGTACTTC. Translation gives CASSPLLAGGYEQYF. The entire variable domain, with the rest obtained from reference TRBV28 and TRBJ2-7, is as follows: DVKVTQSSRYLVKRTGEKVFLECVQDMDHENMFWYRQDPGLGLRLIYFSYDVKMKEKGDIPEGYSVSREKKERFSLILESASTNQTSMYLCASSPLLAGGYEQYFGPGTRLTVT.

The chain links TRBV5-6 to TRBJ1-2; D might be TRBD1 (5 bases). Germline V gene sequence: CDR1 SGHDT, CDR2 YYEEEE. V was cut by 6 bases and J by 3 bases, with 21 bases left in between. CDR3 length equals 16 residues. This CDR3 reads CASTPGRGDTDYGYTF. As DNA, the CDR3 is TGTGCCAGCACCCCGGGTCGGGGGGATACGGACTATGGCTACACCTTC.

The V call is TRBV28, the J call TRBJ2-7; 12 bases match TRBD1. Germline V gives CDR1 MDHEN, CDR2 SYDVKM. V was clipped by 3 bases and J by 1 base; unmatched bases: 7. CDR3 length: 17 residues. The CDR3 protein is CASSFPPGQGASYEQYF. In DNA, the CDR3 is TGTGCCAGCAGTTTCCCTCCGGGACAGGGGGCGTCCTACGAGCAGTACTTC.

The genes are TRBV3-1 (or the pseudogene TRBV3-2) and TRBJ2-5, with D tentatively TRBD2 (6 bases). V was cut by 1 base and J by 4 bases, with 13 bases left in between. The CDR3 spans 15 residues. CDR1 and CDR2 from the germline V gene are LGHDT and YNNKEL (reference sequence). CDR3 residues: CASSQVGGTPETQYF. DNA for the CDR3: TGTGCCAGCAGCCAAGTCGGAGGGACCCCAGAGACCCAGTACTTC.

This CDR3 is CASSPRTRDNEQFF. The CDR3 DNA sequence: TGTGCCAGCTCACCCAGGACTAGGGACAATGAGCAGTTCTTC. The rearrangement uses TRBV18 and TRBJ2-1, with 7 positions matching TRBD2. Losses at the gene ends were 3 bases for V and 5 bases for J; bases not matched to a gene: 4. Germline CDR1 reads KGHSH; CDR2 reads LQKENI. The CDR3 runs to 14 residues. Combining the CDR3 with reference TRBV18 and TRBJ2-1 gives the whole variable domain NAGVMQNPRHLVRRRGQEARLRCSPMKGHSHVYWYRQLPEEGLKFMVYLQKENIIDESGMPKERFSAEFPKEGPSILRIQQVVRGDSAAYFCASSPRTRDNEQFFGPGTRLTVL.

The chain recombines TRBV6-2 or TRBV6-3 with TRBJ2-1, with D tentatively TRBD1 (5 bases). Germline V gene lookup returns CDR1 MNHEY and CDR2 SVGEGT. The CDR3 covers 15 residues. V lost 4 bases and J lost 0, with 10 bases in between. This CDR3 is CASSLDSDSYNEQFF. The CDR3 DNA follows: TGTGCCAGCAGTTTAGACAGCGACTCCTACAATGAGCAGTTCTTC.